This TCR beta chain comes out of a study of blood T cell repertoires in COVID-19. In the study overall: Samples came from the United States, Italy and Spain, spanning acute and convalescent COVID-19. PBMCs, B-cell-depleted T cells, or T cells were the source of the cDNA or gDNA that made up the material.

As handled by the study authors: Nucleated cell counts were estimated from reference gene primer amplification. TCRdb's table, derived via immunoSEQ multiplex PCR, lists solely in-frame clones and lacks some. V and J calls and clone size are given by that table; D and trimming were obtained from the DNA. The table includes 300,000 to 350,000 clones, roughly 89% detected once. Seattle patients were enrolled while actively infected and followed longitudinally. Germline V gene data show CDR1 as ENHRY and CDR2 as SYGVKD. The V and J ends lost 10 bases and 0 bases respectively, with 14 bases between them. This CDR3 comprises 14 residues.

The chain employs TRBV10-3 and TRBJ2-3; D perhaps matches TRBD2 (6 bases). Sequences were obtained from peripheral blood. This TCR derives from a man aged 25 to 40 with COVID-19, enrolled during active disease. CDR3 loop: CATTSGTSTDTQYF. Here the CDR3 DNA reads TGTGCCACCACTTCCGGGACTAGCACAGATACGCAGTATTTT.